These T cell receptor beta chains were read from a single sample in a study of blood T cell repertoires in COVID-19. The table came from immunoSEQ multiplex PCR; TCRdb's copy has only in-frame clones and leaves some out. The sample has fewer than 250,000 clones, about nine tenths seen once. Sequencing was done on a sample of peripheral blood. The receptors stem from a man aged 25 to 45 with COVID-19, enrolled during active disease. Each CDR3 is given with its conserved first and last residue. The D gene is left open where the match is weak. The size entry is marked missing in some rows and otherwise reads once, few, many or a size class.

clone_size	d_call	j_call	v_call	cdr3_aa	cdr3_nt
NA	TRBD2	TRBJ2-1	TRBV9	CASSNPSGSSYNEQFF	TGTGCCAGCAGCAACCCTAGCGGGAGCTCCTACAATGAGCAGTTCTTC
NA	NA	TRBJ1-1	TRBV6-2/TRBV6-3	CASSFWHGYLNTEAFF	TGTGCCAGCAGCTTCTGGCACGGGTACTTGAACACTGAAGCTTTCTTT
NA	NA	TRBJ1-1	TRBV7-3	CASSLGQGFSEAFF	TGTGCCAGCAGCTTAGGGCAGGGGTTTAGTGAAGCTTTCTTT
once	TRBD1	TRBJ2-1	TRBV15	CATKTGTGYNEQFF	TGTGCCACCAAAACCGGGACAGGGTACAATGAGCAGTTCTTC
NA	TRBD1	TRBJ2-2	TRBV28	CASSSLPDRAGELFF	TGTGCCAGCAGTTCATTACCAGACAGGGCCGGGGAGCTGTTTTTT
NA	TRBD1	TRBJ1-5	TRBV18	CASSHNTGEPQHF	TGTGCCAGCTCCCATAATACAGGGGAGCCCCAGCATTTT
NA	NA	TRBJ2-7	TRBV24-1	CATSDKDLGPEYF	TGTGCCACCAGTGATAAGGATCTGGGGCCGGAGTACTTC
NA	NA	TRBJ2-5	TRBV10-3	CAIQESGRLETQYF	TGTGCCATACAGGAGAGCGGGCGGTTAGAGACCCAGTACTTC
NA	TRBD2	TRBJ2-3	TRBV5-4	CASTPGWREVTDTQYF	TGTGCCAGCACCCCTGGGTGGCGGGAGGTCACAGATACGCAGTATTTT
NA	NA	TRBJ1-5	TRBV27	CASSLLPGSYQPQHF	TGTGCCAGCAGTTTATTGCCAGGGTCTTATCAGCCCCAGCATTTT
NA	TRBD1	TRBJ2-7	TRBV11-2	CASSDRGNSGEQYF	TGTGCCAGCAGTGACAGGGGGAATTCGGGTGAGCAGTACTTC
NA	TRBD2	TRBJ2-7	TRBV9	CASSVSQGLSYEQYF	TGTGCCAGCAGCGTATCGCAGGGACTATCCTACGAGCAGTACTTC
NA	NA	TRBJ2-1	TRBV4-3	CASSHDNTGEQFF	TGCGCCAGCAGCCATGACAATACGGGAGAGCAGTTCTTC
NA	TRBD1	TRBJ2-3	TRBV7-9	CASSRPVTGGLLDTQYF	TGTGCCAGCAGCCGGCCCGTGACAGGGGGCTTATTAGATACGCAGTATTTT
NA	TRBD1	TRBJ2-7	TRBV5-1	CASSFQQGSGEQYF	TGCGCCAGCAGCTTCCAACAGGGGTCGGGGGAGCAGTACTTC
NA	TRBD1	TRBJ1-1	TRBV5-6	CASSTQGGSNTEAFF	TGTGCCAGCAGCACTCAGGGGGGCTCGAACACTGAAGCTTTCTTT
NA	TRBD1	TRBJ2-7	TRBV19	CASSLGTARYEQYF	TGTGCCAGTAGTCTCGGGACAGCAAGGTACGAGCAGTACTTC
NA	TRBD2	TRBJ2-5	TRBV5-4	CASSLVGGGVAGGLRETQYF	TGTGCCAGCAGCTTGGTGGGGGGGGGAGTAGCGGGAGGCCTTCGGGAGACCCAGTACTTC
NA	NA	TRBJ2-1	TRBV13	CASSEIAASDEQFF	TGTGCCAGCAGCGAAATAGCGGCTAGTGATGAGCAGTTCTTC
NA	TRBD1	TRBJ2-1	TRBV28	CASSRVVGQDYNEQFF	TGTGCCAGCAGTCGGGTCGTTGGACAGGACTACAATGAGCAGTTCTTC
NA	NA	TRBJ1-1	TRBV6-5	CASTHGVGNTEAFF	TGTGCCAGCACCCACGGGGTGGGGAACACTGAAGCTTTCTTT
NA	NA	TRBJ2-5	TRBV11-2	CASSLEGGTQYF	TGTGCCAGCAGCTTAGAGGGGGGGACCCAGTACTTC
NA	NA	TRBJ2-4	TRBV28	CASSLLGQGIAKNIQYF	TGTGCCAGCAGTTTATTGGGGCAGGGAATAGCCAAAAACATTCAGTACTTC
NA	TRBD1	TRBJ2-1	TRBV3-1/TRBV3-2	CASSPRTGGAGQGKNEQFF	TGTGCCAGCAGCCCCCGGACAGGGGGCGCAGGACAGGGCAAAAATGAGCAGTTCTTC
NA	NA	TRBJ2-1	TRBV10-3	CAISELYRDSWGNEQFF	TGTGCCATCAGTGAACTATACCGGGACTCCTGGGGGAATGAGCAGTTCTTC
NA	TRBD1	TRBJ1-2	TRBV5-8	CASSLVQGAIYGYTF	TGTGCCAGCAGCTTGGTCCAGGGGGCGATTTATGGCTACACCTTC
few	NA	TRBJ1-2	TRBV4-3	CASSRGLREASGYTF	TGCGCCAGCAGCCGAGGCTTGAGGGAGGCCAGCGGCTACACCTTC
few	TRBD1	TRBJ1-3	TRBV18	CASSPNTGVLGNTIYF	TGTGCCAGCTCACCCAACACAGGGGTGCTCGGAAACACCATATATTTT
NA	NA	TRBJ2-7	TRBV6-2/TRBV6-3	CASSSQVSYEQYF	TGTGCCAGCAGTTCTCAGGTCTCCTACGAGCAGTACTTC
NA	NA	TRBJ2-1	TRBV25-1	CASSALDGSSYNEQFF	TGTGCCAGCAGTGCTCTCGACGGGAGCTCCTACAATGAGCAGTTCTTC
once	NA	TRBJ2-4	TRBV21-1	CASLLRGPPKNIQYF	TGTGCCAGCCTCCTCCGAGGGCCGCCCAAAAACATTCAGTACTTC
NA	TRBD1	TRBJ1-1	TRBV7-6	CASSLTDRALNTEAFF	TGTGCCAGCAGCCTAACAGACAGGGCCCTGAACACTGAAGCTTTCTTT
few	TRBD1	TRBJ2-7	TRBV29-1	CSVGQGVSYEQYF	TGCAGCGTGGGACAGGGGGTCTCCTACGAGCAGTACTTC
many	NA	TRBJ1-1	TRBV11-2	CASSLGSGEWAFF	TGTGCCAGCAGCTTAGGGTCCGGAGAGTGGGCTTTCTTT
NA	NA	TRBJ1-2	TRBV7-9	CASSLAGGGYGYTF	TGTGCCAGCAGCTTAGCTGGGGGCGGCTATGGCTACACCTTC
NA	TRBD2	TRBJ2-3	TRBV27	CASSFRLAGEEDTQYF	TGTGCCAGCAGTTTCAGGCTAGCGGGAGAGGAAGATACGCAGTATTTT
NA	NA	TRBJ2-2	TRBV18	CASSPTERTGELFF	TGTGCCAGCTCACCGACTGAGAGAACCGGGGAGCTGTTTTTT
NA	NA	TRBJ1-4	TRBV29-1	CSALGGGSHEKLFF	TGCAGCGCCCTAGGGGGTGGCTCTCATGAAAAACTGTTTTTT
NA	NA	TRBJ2-7	TRBV7-3	CASSLSGGAEQYF	TGTGCCAGCAGCTTAAGTGGCGGGGCCGAGCAGTACTTC
NA	TRBD1	TRBJ2-2	TRBV9	CASSAQGQGRPGELFF	TGTGCCAGCAGCGCCCAAGGACAGGGACGGCCCGGGGAGCTGTTTTTT
NA	NA	TRBJ1-5	TRBV19	CASSIGGTDLQHF	TGTGCCAGTAGTATAGGTGGAACAGACCTCCAGCATTTT
NA	NA	TRBJ2-1	TRBV7-2	CASSPYLARNEQFF	TGTGCCAGCAGCCCCTATTTAGCGCGCAATGAGCAGTTCTTC
NA	TRBD1	TRBJ2-3	TRBV7-2	CASSPGQGPDTQYF	TGTGCCAGCAGCCCCGGACAGGGCCCAGATACGCAGTATTTT
NA	NA	TRBJ2-7	TRBV4-2	CASSHGGGLFYEQYF	TGTGCCAGCAGCCACGGGGGAGGACTCTTCTACGAGCAGTACTTC
NA	TRBD2	TRBJ2-2	TRBV6-2/TRBV6-3	CASSPRLAGGTGELFF	TGTGCCAGCAGTCCCCGACTAGCGGGGGGAACCGGGGAGCTGTTTTTT
NA	TRBD1	TRBJ1-3	TRBV18	CASSRGQGYSGNTIYF	TGTGCCAGCTCACGGGGACAGGGATACTCTGGAAACACCATATATTTT
NA	NA	TRBJ2-7	TRBV5-6	CASSLHPLEQYF	TGTGCCAGCAGCCTTCACCCACTAGAGCAGTACTTC
NA	NA	TRBJ1-5	TRBV4-2	CASSQEAGEQSQPQHF	TGTGCCAGCAGCCAAGAGGCGGGGGAGCAGAGTCAGCCCCAGCATTTT